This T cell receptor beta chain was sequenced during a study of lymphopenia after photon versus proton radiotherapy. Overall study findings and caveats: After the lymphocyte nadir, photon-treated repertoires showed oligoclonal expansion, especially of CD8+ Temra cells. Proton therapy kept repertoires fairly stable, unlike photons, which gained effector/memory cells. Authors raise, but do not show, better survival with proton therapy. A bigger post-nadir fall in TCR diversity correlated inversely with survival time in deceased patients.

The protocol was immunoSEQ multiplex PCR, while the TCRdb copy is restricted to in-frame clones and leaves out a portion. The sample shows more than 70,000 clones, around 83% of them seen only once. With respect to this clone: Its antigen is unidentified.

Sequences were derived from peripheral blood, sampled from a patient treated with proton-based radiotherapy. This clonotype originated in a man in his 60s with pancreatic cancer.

The CDR3, as DNA: TGTGCCAGCAGCCCAACTGACACCGGAAACACTGAAGCTTTCTTT. Translating it yields CASSPTDTGNTEAFF. V is TRBV11-3 and J is TRBJ1-1; D ambiguous. From germline, CDR1 is SGHNT and CDR2 YENEEA. V dropped 5 bases and J dropped 2 bases, with 15 bases sitting between them. The CDR3 covers 15 residues.